A selection of T cell receptor beta chains follows, all from one sample in a study of T cells in tuberculosis. Repertoires were generated with immunoSEQ multiplex PCR, while TCRdb's copy carries only in-frame clones and drops some. In the table there are 35,000 to 55,000 clones, approximately 94% of which are singletons. Sample: PBMCs. These receptors came from a donor aged 10 to 29 with latent tuberculosis or without tuberculosis infection. Some clones in this sample may be carry-over from other donors' samples. The CDR3 runs from the conserved cysteine through the conserved F or W. A D gene is named only where the DNA matches it firmly. Clone size, where shown, is once, few, many, or a class for clones that have expanded.

>TRBV19|TRBJ1-1|NA|NA
TGTGCCAGTAGTATTGATGCTGTAGCCACTGAAGCTTTCTTT
CASSIDAVATEAFF
>TRBV28|TRBJ2-5|NA|NA
TGTGCCAGCAGTTTGAGAGAGACCCAGTACTTC
CASSLRETQYF
>TRBV29-1|TRBJ2-7|NA|NA
TGCAGCGTTGAGGGGAAGAAAGGGACATTCTACGAGCAGTACTTC
CSVEGKKGTFYEQYF
>TRBV10-2|TRBJ1-5|once|NA
TGCGCCAGCAGTGAGTCTACAGGGTTCCAGCCCCAGCATTTT
CASSESTGFQPQHF
>TRBV7-9|TRBJ1-1|once|NA
TGTGCCAGCAGCAAGAGGCAGTGGCGGGCTTTCTTT
CASSKRQWRAFF
>TRBV28|TRBJ2-7|NA|NA
TGTGCCAGCAGTTTAACGGCTACGGGAGCCTACGAGCAGTACTTC
CASSLTATGAYEQYF
>TRBV11-2|TRBJ1-5|NA|NA
TGTGCCAGCAGCTTAGACCTCCCTCAGCCCCAGCATTTT
CASSLDLPQPQHF
>TRBV14|TRBJ2-7|NA|NA
TGTGCCAGCGCCATGGGGGGACGTCGCGAGCAGTACTTC
CASAMGGRREQYF
>TRBV28|TRBJ2-6|NA|NA
TGTGCCAGCAGTTCTAGCTCTGGGGCCAACGTCCTGACTTTC
CASSSSSGANVLTF
>TRBV12-5|TRBJ2-7|NA|TRBD2
TGTGCTAGTGGTTTGCCAGCGGGAGGGGGCTACGAGCAGTACTTC
CASGLPAGGGYEQYF
>TRBV30|TRBJ1-3|NA|NA
TGTGCCTGGAAGCGGATGACCTGGGACTCTGGAAACACCATATATTTT
CAWKRMTWDSGNTIYF
>TRBV10-2|TRBJ2-7|NA|NA
TGCGCCAGCAGTGGCGGACTGTCATACGAGCAGTACTTC
CASSGGLSYEQYF
>TRBV19|TRBJ1-5|NA|NA
TGTGCCAGTAGTCCCCACCGACAGGATAGCAATCAGCCCCAGCATTTT
CASSPHRQDSNQPQHF
>TRBV7-2|TRBJ1-5|NA|NA
TGTGCCAGCAGCCGAAGCGGATTTAGCAATCAGCCCCAGCATTTT
CASSRSGFSNQPQHF
>TRBV19|TRBJ1-5|NA|NA
TGTGCCAGTAGTCTAACGGACACTATTAATCAGCCCCAGCATTTT
CASSLTDTINQPQHF
>TRBV7-2|TRBJ1-5|NA|NA
TGTGCCAGCAGCCGTCGCACAGGGCTCAATCAGCCCCAGCATTTT
CASSRRTGLNQPQHF
>TRBV10-2|TRBJ2-7|NA|TRBD2
TGCGCCAGCAGTTCTAGCGGGACCTCCTACGAGCAGTACTTC
CASSSSGTSYEQYF
>TRBV9|TRBJ2-1|NA|TRBD2
TGTGCCAGCAGCGCTAGCGGGAGAGGGACCTACAATGAGCAGTTCTTC
CASSASGRGTYNEQFF
>TRBV5-6|TRBJ1-5|NA|NA
TGTGCCAGCAGCTTATACAGGGATTTGGTTAGCAATCAGCCCCAGCATTTT
CASSLYRDLVSNQPQHF
>TRBV5-6|TRBJ2-3|NA|NA
TGTGCCAGCAGCTTCGCAGGTTTGGTGCGAGTTGCAGATACGCAGTATTTT
CASSFAGLVRVADTQYF
>TRBV5-6|TRBJ1-1|NA|NA
TGTGCCAGCAGCTTGGACAGGGCGGAGTACACTGAAGCTTTCTTT
CASSLDRAEYTEAFF
>TRBV18|TRBJ2-1|NA|NA
TGTGCCAGCTCCTTCTATGCGGGGTCGATTTACAATGAGCAGTTCTTC
CASSFYAGSIYNEQFF
>TRBV29-1|TRBJ2-1|NA|TRBD2
TGCAGCGTGGGGAGGGCAGAAAATGAGCAGTTCTTC
CSVGRAENEQFF
>TRBV4-2|TRBJ2-7|NA|NA
TGTGCCAGCAGCCAAGGGCGGGAACCCTACGAGCAGTACTTC
CASSQGREPYEQYF
>TRBV28|TRBJ2-7|NA|TRBD2
TGTGCCAGCAGACCCGGGACTAGCGGGAGCAGGGAGCAGTACTTC
CASRPGTSGSREQYF
>TRBV28|TRBJ2-1|NA|NA
TGTGCCAGCAGTTCAGGGGAGTTGGAGAACAATGAGCAGTTCTTC
CASSSGELENNEQFF
>TRBV28|TRBJ2-7|NA|NA
TGTGCCATCCTAGGTGGGGCGACGTACGAGCAGTACTTC
CAILGGATYEQYF
>TRBV25-1|TRBJ2-1|NA|TRBD2
TGTGCCAGCAGTGAGGGGTCTAGCGGGGATTACAATGAGCAGTTCTTC
CASSEGSSGDYNEQFF
>TRBV11-2|TRBJ1-1|NA|NA
TGTGCCAGCAGGGGCAGGAAGACTGAAGCTTTCTTT
CASRGRKTEAFF
>TRBV4-3|TRBJ1-1|NA|NA
TGCGCCAGCAGCCCACGGGATTTGTACAGGAACACTGAAGCTTTCTTT
CASSPRDLYRNTEAFF
>TRBV30|TRBJ2-3|NA|NA
TGTGCCTGGATCGGAAATGGAGCAGATACGCAGTATTTT
CAWIGNGADTQYF
>TRBV7-8|TRBJ2-1|NA|TRBD2
TGTGCCAGCAGCTTCCCAGCGGGAGGGTCCTACAATGAGCAGTTCTTC
CASSFPAGGSYNEQFF
>TRBV10-1|TRBJ1-1|NA|TRBD1
TGCGCCAGCAGTGAGTCGGGTAGGGACAGGGGGCAAGCTTTCTTT
CASSESGRDRGQAFF
>TRBV4-3|TRBJ2-1|NA|TRBD1
TGCGCCAGCAGCCAAGATTACAGGGGGCGTAATGAGCAGTTCTTC
CASSQDYRGRNEQFF
>TRBV9|TRBJ2-3|NA|TRBD2
TGTGCCAGCAGCGTAGCTTCTAGCGGGAGATCAGATACGCAGTATTTT
CASSVASSGRSDTQYF
>TRBV6-6|TRBJ2-7|NA|TRBD1
TGTGCCAGCAGTTTTCCGGGACAGGGGGCGCAGGACGAGCAGTACTTC
CASSFPGQGAQDEQYF
>TRBV4-3|TRBJ1-3|NA|NA
TGCGCCAGCAGCCAAGATCTGCGTCTGGGGGCGGGAAACACCATATATTTT
CASSQDLRLGAGNTIYF